The clone carrying this TCR beta chain was seen repeatedly, ten times or more. This CDR3 is 17 amino acids long. The V gene's germline CDR1 is SQVTM and CDR2 ANQGSEA. J gave up 2 bases and V 3 bases, and 10 bases lay outside the gene matches. This entry is derived from a study of T-cell reconstitution after alpha-beta-depleted transplantation in children. Unique molecular identifiers were incorporated when the TCRbeta library was constructed. TCRdb reanalysed the PCR reads using MiXCR and keeps one entry per CDR3 protein. The sample includes over 550,000 distinct CDR3 sequences, about 11% of them seen just once.

The V gene is TRBV29-1, the J gene TRBJ2-1; 10 positions agree with TRBD2. This clonotype was sampled from a human donor who donated a stem cell graft to a child with acute myeloid leukemia. The material sequenced was PBMCs from the stem cell graft donor, taken from the stem cell graft. CDR3 loop: CSVELAGDFRAYNEQFF. CDR3 nucleotides: TGCAGCGTTGAGCTAGCGGGAGACTTTAGGGCCTACAATGAGCAGTTCTTC.